The rows below give T cell receptor beta chains drawn from one sample of a study of blood T cells in healthy people across ages. Via MiXCR, TCRdb re-called the 5' RACE reads, giving one row per CDR3 protein. The table records about 600,000 distinct CDR3 sequences, roughly 43% of them present only once. The sequencing input was blood. These receptors were taken from a man at least 80 years old in good health. CDR3s include the opening cysteine and the closing phenylalanine or tryptophan. Fields, in order: J gene, clone size, V gene, D gene, CDR3 DNA, CDR3 protein. A D gene is named only where the DNA matches it firmly. Only some rows state a clone size, as once, few, many or a class for expanded clones.

>TRBJ2-7|.|TRBV10-3|TRBD2
TGTGCCATCAGTCCCCCGGGACTAGCGGGAGTGGGCAACGAGCAGTACTTC
CAISPPGLAGVGNEQYF
>TRBJ2-1|.|TRBV7-3|TRBD2
TGTGCCAGCAGCTTAGAAGCGGGGGAGTACAATGAGCAGTTCTTC
CASSLEAGEYNEQFF
>TRBJ2-2|few|TRBV12-3/TRBV12-4|TRBD1
TGTGCCAGCAGTACTATCGGACAGGGGAACACCGGGGAGCTGTTTTTT
CASSTIGQGNTGELFF
>TRBJ2-6|.|TRBV6-5|TRBD1
TGTGCCAGCAGTTACCGCCTCCCGGGACAGGAGGGGGCTGGGGCCAACGTCCTGACTTTC
CASSYRLPGQEGAGANVLTF
>TRBJ1-2|.|TRBV9|TRBD1
TGTGCCAGCAGCATAACCCCCGGGACAGGTGGCTACACCTTC
CASSITPGTGGYTF
>TRBJ2-4|.|TRBV15|.
TGTGCCACCAGCAGAGATCTCGGTAGTGATAACGGGAACATTCAGTACTTC
CATSRDLGSDNGNIQYF
>TRBJ2-3|.|TRBV6-2/TRBV6-3|TRBD1
TGTGCCAGCAGAGGGACAGCCAGCACAGATACGCAGTATTTT
CASRGTASTDTQYF
>TRBJ2-5|.|TRBV27|.
TGTGCCAGCAGTTTTATGTCAAGTAGGGAGACCCAGTACTTC
CASSFMSSRETQYF
>TRBJ2-7|.|TRBV29-1|TRBD2
TGCAGCGGGAGCTCAGCGGGAGGTTCGTACGAGCGGTACTTC
CSGSSAGGSYERYF
>TRBJ2-7|.|TRBV29-1|TRBD2
TGCAGCGTTGCTACTAGCGGGAGTATTAGCGAGCAGTACTTC
CSVATSGSISEQYF
>TRBJ1-2|.|TRBV27|TRBD1
TGTGCCAGCAGTGTCACGGGACAGGGTCTTGGCTACACCTTC
CASSVTGQGLGYTF
>TRBJ2-1|.|TRBV29-1|.
TGCAGCGTGGGGCGGCAGGCTGGCTACAATGAGCAGTTCTTC
CSVGRQAGYNEQFF
>TRBJ2-1|many|TRBV7-9|TRBD2
TGTGCCAGCAGCCCGACTAGCGGGAGCTCCTACAATGAGCAGTTCTTC
CASSPTSGSSYNEQFF
>TRBJ2-1|.|TRBV2|TRBD2
TGTGCCAGCGTCGGGACTAGCGGCTCCTACAATGAGCAGTTCTTC
CASVGTSGSYNEQFF
>TRBJ2-1|few|TRBV7-8|TRBD2
TGTGCCAGCAGCGCACTAGCGGGAGGGTCCTACAATGAGCAGTTCTTC
CASSALAGGSYNEQFF
>TRBJ2-3|.|TRBV6-5|TRBD2
TGTGCCAGCGGGTCCAGCTTAGCGGGGGGGTCAAATACGCAGTATTTT
CASGSSLAGGSNTQYF
>TRBJ2-1|.|TRBV29-1|.
TGCGGCGTTGCCGAACGTGAGCAGTTCTTC
CGVAEREQFF
>TRBJ2-7|few|TRBV9|.
TGTGCCACCGGGACACTCACCTACGAGCAGTACTTC
CATGTLTYEQYF
>TRBJ2-3|.|TRBV29-1|TRBD2
TGCAGCGTTGAAGATACGGGGGGATACACAGATACGCAGTATTTT
CSVEDTGGYTDTQYF
>TRBJ2-5|.|TRBV7-2|TRBD2
TGTGCCAGCAGCTTCAGCGGGGCTGCAGAAGAGACCCAGTACTTC
CASSFSGAAEETQYF
>TRBJ1-5|few|TRBV6-6|TRBD1
TGTGCCAGCAATCAGAACCCCCGGACAGGGGAGAGTCAGCCCCAGCATTTT
CASNQNPRTGESQPQHF
>TRBJ1-1|.|TRBV12-5|.
TGTGCTAGTGGTTTAATTTCCGGAGCTTTCTTT
CASGLISGAFF
>TRBJ2-5|many|TRBV6-5|TRBD2
TGTGCCAGCAGCCTGGGACTAGCGCTTCTAGAGACCCAGTACTTC
CASSLGLALLETQYF
>TRBJ2-4|few|TRBV29-1|.
TGCAGCGTTGAAGATCGGGGCAGAGACATTCAGTACTTC
CSVEDRGRDIQYF
>TRBJ1-2|once|TRBV7-2|.
TGTGCCAGCAGCCCGTTGGGGGTTATCAGCTATGGCTACACCTTC
CASSPLGVISYGYTF
>TRBJ2-1|.|TRBV5-1|.
TGCGCCAGCAGCCCGGAAATTTTGCTATCCTACAATGAGCAGTTCTTC
CASSPEILLSYNEQFF
>TRBJ2-1|.|TRBV12-3/TRBV12-4|.
TGTGCCAGCAGTTTAGTGGGGGATGACAATGAGCAGTTCTTC
CASSLVGDDNEQFF
>TRBJ1-2|.|TRBV5-6|TRBD1
TGTGCCAGCGGACGACAGGGGGTGGACTATGGCTACACCTTC
CASGRQGVDYGYTF
>TRBJ2-3|once|TRBV20-1|.
TGCAGTGCTAGAAGCTTGGTGGGCCTAGCCGACCGCACAGATACGCAGTATTTT
CSARSLVGLADRTDTQYF
>TRBJ2-4|many|TRBV20-1|.
TGCAGTGCTAGATCTCGCCCCTCGGGCAAAAACATTCAGTACTTC
CSARSRPSGKNIQYF
>TRBJ2-7|.|TRBV10-1|.
TGCGCCAGCACCCAACCCAGGGACTACGAGCAGTACTTC
CASTQPRDYEQYF
>TRBJ2-3|.|TRBV12-3/TRBV12-4|.
TGTGCCAGCGCTTCACTGAATCCAGATACGCAGTATTTT
CASASLNPDTQYF
>TRBJ2-3|.|TRBV20-1|TRBD2
TGCAGTGCTAGTGGAGCGGGAGCCACAGATACGCAGTATTTT
CSASGAGATDTQYF
>TRBJ2-7|.|TRBV28|.
TGTGCCAGCTTGAGGGGAGCCTACGAGCAGTACTTC
CASLRGAYEQYF
>TRBJ1-1|.|TRBV7-2|.
TGTACCAGCAGCGATTTACAGGGTGCGAACACTGAAGCTTTCTTT
CTSSDLQGANTEAFF
>TRBJ2-7|.|TRBV6-2/TRBV6-3|.
TGTGCCAGCAGTTACTCGATCCGGCGGAACTCCTACGAGCAGTACTTC
CASSYSIRRNSYEQYF
>TRBJ2-1|few|TRBV2|TRBD1
TGTGCCAGCCTCCCGAGGACAGGGACCCTCTTTATCAATGAGCAGTTCTTC
CASLPRTGTLFINEQFF
>TRBJ1-5|.|TRBV5-1|.
TGCGCCAGCAGCTTGATCGGGGGCCAGGGCAATCAGCCCCAGCATTTT
CASSLIGGQGNQPQHF
>TRBJ1-2|.|TRBV12-5|.
TGTGCTAGTGGCTCCGGGGGATGGGGCTACACCTTC
CASGSGGWGYTF
>TRBJ2-1|.|TRBV6-6|TRBD2
TGTGCCACCGAAAGGGACTACCAGAATGAGCAGTTCTTC
CATERDYQNEQFF
>TRBJ1-1|few|TRBV7-9|.
TGTGCCAGCAGCTCCAGCGGACAGCCGAACACTGAAGCTTTCTTT
CASSSSGQPNTEAFF